Listed below are T cell receptor beta chains from one sample, sequenced in a study of cytomegalovirus exposure and HLA in healthy donors. Sequencing was performed with immunoSEQ multiplex PCR; in TCRdb, only in-frame clones are kept and a portion is missing. The profile shows about 240,000 clones, approximately 82% of them singletons. The sample consisted of PBMCs. The receptors derive from a woman aged 55-69 years in good health and CMV-seropositive. CDR3s include the opening cysteine and the closing phenylalanine or tryptophan. Fields, in order: V gene, J gene, D gene, clone size, CDR3 DNA, CDR3 protein. The D gene is left open where the match is weak. Expanded clones get a size class; other rows say once, few or many, or leave the size out.

TRBV6-5	TRBJ1-2	TRBD1	NA	TGTGCCAGCAGTTACCGGACAGGCGGCTACACCTTC	CASSYRTGGYTF
TRBV9	TRBJ2-7	TRBD1	NA	TGTGCCAGCAGCGTAGGGGACAGGGGAGTAAGTGAGCAGTACTTC	CASSVGDRGVSEQYF
TRBV7-2	TRBJ2-6	NA	few	TGTGCCAGCAGCCCGAGGACAGCTGGGGCCAACGTCCTGACTTTC	CASSPRTAGANVLTF
TRBV25-1	TRBJ1-3	NA	NA	TGTGCCAGCAGTGAATTCAGAGGAAACACCATATATTTT	CASSEFRGNTIYF
TRBV2	TRBJ2-5	TRBD2	NA	TGTGCCAGCAGAAGACCACTAGCGGGCCAAAGGGAGGAGACCCAGTACTTC	CASRRPLAGQREETQYF
TRBV11-1	TRBJ2-6	TRBD1	once	TGTGCCATAAAGGACAGGGAAAGCTCTGGGGCCAACGTCCTGACTTTC	CAIKDRESSGANVLTF
TRBV6-5	TRBJ2-7	TRBD1	NA	TGTGCCAGCAGTTACGCTCGACAGGGCGGGTACGAGCAGTACTTC	CASSYARQGGYEQYF
TRBV5-4	TRBJ2-3	TRBD1	NA	TGTGCCAGCAGCAAAGGACAGGGGAGTCAATTGGATACGCAGTATTTT	CASSKGQGSQLDTQYF
TRBV19	TRBJ1-2	NA	NA	TGTGCCAGTAGTCTGCCCCCAGACCAGGGCTATGGCTACACCTTC	CASSLPPDQGYGYTF
TRBV7-3	TRBJ1-1	TRBD1	NA	TGTGCCAGCAGACCCGGGACAGTGAACACTGAAGCTTTCTTT	CASRPGTVNTEAFF
TRBV19	TRBJ2-7	TRBD2	NA	TGTGCCAGTAGTCGCCGACTAGCGGGAAGATCCGTAGAAGCTTACGAGCAGTACTTC	CASSRRLAGRSVEAYEQYF
TRBV2	TRBJ1-4	NA	NA	TGTGCCAGCTTTTCACAGGGCAATGAAAAACTGTTTTTT	CASFSQGNEKLFF
TRBV15	TRBJ1-5	NA	NA	TGTGCCACCAGCAAGGAGAGGGGGGGTTTGAGCAATCAGCCCCAGCATTTT	CATSKERGGLSNQPQHF
TRBV4-1	TRBJ2-7	NA	NA	TGCGCCAGCAGCTACAACAGGGTCCTACACTCCTACGAGCAGTACTTC	CASSYNRVLHSYEQYF
TRBV29-1	TRBJ1-1	TRBD1	NA	TGCAGCGTGAGGGGGGGACAGGGGTTGAACACTGAAGCTTTCTTT	CSVRGGQGLNTEAFF
TRBV30	TRBJ1-2	NA	NA	TGTGCCTGGAGTGACAGGGCTAGGGGGTACTACTATGGCTACACCTTC	CAWSDRARGYYYGYTF
TRBV11-2	TRBJ2-5	NA	NA	TGTGCCAGCAGGGACGGGACATTCGGGACCCAGTACTTC	CASRDGTFGTQYF
TRBV6-1	TRBJ1-1	NA	few	TGTGCCAGCAGTGAAGCCCCTATGGGCTCTGAAGCTTTCTTT	CASSEAPMGSEAFF
TRBV4-1	TRBJ2-2	TRBD1	NA	TGCGCCAGCAGCTCCCGACAGGGGCGGAACACCGGGGAGCTGTTTTTT	CASSSRQGRNTGELFF
TRBV5-1	TRBJ2-1	TRBD2	NA	TGCGCCAGCAGCTTGGCCGAGCGGGAGTGGAATGAGCAGTTCTTC	CASSLAEREWNEQFF
TRBV11-1	TRBJ1-1	TRBD1	NA	TGTGCCAGCAGCCGGACAGGGGGCCGAGGGGGCACTGAAGCTTTCTTT	CASSRTGGRGGTEAFF
TRBV7-8	TRBJ2-1	NA	NA	TGTGCCAGCAGCCGGGTAGGGCAGGGGCAGCGGGGCAACAATGAGCAGTTCTTC	CASSRVGQGQRGNNEQFF
TRBV18	TRBJ1-5	TRBD1	NA	TGTGCCAGCTCACCTTCTGACAGGGTTCGAGCCAATCAGCCCCAGCATTTT	CASSPSDRVRANQPQHF
TRBV30	TRBJ2-1	NA	NA	TGTGCCTGGAGTAAAGAGCGATCCTACAATGAGCAGTTCTTC	CAWSKERSYNEQFF
TRBV28	TRBJ1-3	TRBD1	NA	TGTGCCAGCAGTTTTTCAGGGGGTTTTGGAAACACCATATATTTT	CASSFSGGFGNTIYF
TRBV19	TRBJ1-5	NA	NA	TGTGCCAGTAGTTTCTACGGGAGGGATCAGCCCCAGCATTTT	CASSFYGRDQPQHF
TRBV6-5	TRBJ1-2	NA	NA	TGTGCCAGCAGTTACGGGCCGACCTACTATGGCTACACCTTC	CASSYGPTYYGYTF
TRBV29-1	TRBJ2-7	TRBD1	NA	TGCAGCGCCAGTGGACAGGGGAGCTCCTACGAGCAGTACTTC	CSASGQGSSYEQYF
TRBV18	TRBJ2-2	NA	NA	TGTGCCAGCACCGCCGAGAGAGTCACCGGGGAGCTGTTTTTT	CASTAERVTGELFF
TRBV5-1	TRBJ2-1	TRBD2	NA	TGCGCCAGCAGCTTGGCCCCGACTAGCGGGAGAGATGAGCAGTTCTTC	CASSLAPTSGRDEQFF
TRBV2	TRBJ2-1	NA	NA	TGTGCCAGCGGCGGGACGTCCTACAATGAGCAGTTCTTC	CASGGTSYNEQFF
TRBV2	TRBJ2-7	TRBD1	few	TGTGCCAGCAACCGACAGGGCGAGCAGTACTTC	CASNRQGEQYF
TRBV9	TRBJ2-1	NA	NA	TGTGCCAGCAGTAGTACTAGCAGCGAGCAGTTCTTC	CASSSTSSEQFF
TRBV19	TRBJ1-1	NA	NA	TGTGCCAGTAGTGCGGCGGCCCCTCTGAACACTGAAGCTTTCTTT	CASSAAAPLNTEAFF
TRBV5-4	TRBJ2-1	NA	NA	TGTGCCAGCAGCTTGCCAGGGGTCTACAATGAGCAGTTCTTC	CASSLPGVYNEQFF
TRBV30	TRBJ1-2	NA	NA	TGTGCCTGGAATACCGGGGGGATAATTAACTATGGCTACACCTTC	CAWNTGGIINYGYTF
TRBV28	TRBJ1-5	NA	NA	TGTGCCAGCAGTTTCCCGGGGGATCAGCCCCAGCATTTT	CASSFPGDQPQHF
TRBV15	TRBJ1-2	TRBD1	NA	TGTGCCACCAGCAGCTCGCAGGGGGCGGATGGCTACACCTTC	CATSSSQGADGYTF
TRBV7-6	TRBJ1-1	NA	once	TGTGCCAGCAGCTTAGTAAGTTGGGCAGAGGGCACTGAAGCTTTCTTT	CASSLVSWAEGTEAFF
TRBV9	TRBJ2-2	TRBD2	NA	TGTGCCAGCAGCGTAGGAGTTAGCGGGAGGTTGGCGAACACCGGGGAGCTGTTTTTT	CASSVGVSGRLANTGELFF
TRBV29-1	TRBJ2-7	NA	NA	TGCAGCGTTGAGGGGCAGGGCTACGAGCAGTACTTC	CSVEGQGYEQYF
TRBV4-1	TRBJ1-1	TRBD1	NA	TGCGCCAGCAGCCAATGGGACAGGATGAACACTGAAGCTTTCTTT	CASSQWDRMNTEAFF
TRBV7-9	TRBJ2-2	TRBD1	NA	TGTTCCAGCAGCTTAAGTGGACAGGGAGTCGGGGAGCTGTTTTTT	CSSSLSGQGVGELFF
TRBV4-1	TRBJ1-1	TRBD1	NA	TGCGCCAGCAGAGAAGGGACTCCCCAGGGGGCCAACACTGAAGCTTTCTTT	CASREGTPQGANTEAFF
TRBV9	TRBJ2-7	NA	NA	TGTGCCAGCAGCGTAGGGGACATCTCCTACGAGCAGTACTTC	CASSVGDISYEQYF
TRBV19	TRBJ1-5	TRBD1	once	TGTGCCAGTAGTATAGCCCGGGGGAGGACAGGGGGCCTTCTACAGCCCCAGCATTTT	CASSIARGRTGGLLQPQHF
TRBV18	TRBJ1-3	NA	few	TGTGCCAGCTCACCATTCGAGGGAAACACCATATATTTT	CASSPFEGNTIYF
TRBV7-2	TRBJ1-3	NA	NA	TGTGCCAGCAGCTTGGGGCCCTACTCTGGAAACACCATATATTTT	CASSLGPYSGNTIYF
TRBV6-1	TRBJ2-7	TRBD1	NA	TGTGCCAGCAGTGAAGCCCTTGGACAGGGTTGGTCAACCCCCTTATACGAGCAGTACTTC	CASSEALGQGWSTPLYEQYF
TRBV5-6	TRBJ1-2	NA	NA	TGTGCCAGCAGCCGACTGGGTCCCCTCTACACCTTC	CASSRLGPLYTF
TRBV27	TRBJ1-1	NA	NA	TGTGCCAGCAGTTTTATGCAGGGGGAAGCTTTCTTT	CASSFMQGEAFF
TRBV19	TRBJ1-5	NA	NA	TGTGCCAGTAGGGAAACAGGACGGGAGGGTCAGCCCCAGCATTTT	CASRETGREGQPQHF
TRBV2	TRBJ1-4	NA	NA	TGTGCCAGCAGGCTCGGGGTGGGTGAAAAACTGTTTTTT	CASRLGVGEKLFF
TRBV29-1	TRBJ1-2	NA	NA	TGCAGCGTTGAAGATAGGTGGCAGGGGTACTATGGCTACACCTTC	CSVEDRWQGYYGYTF
TRBV5-1	TRBJ2-2	TRBD2	NA	TGCGCCAGCAGCTCTCGACTAGCGAGCGGGGAGCTGTTTTTT	CASSSRLASGELFF
TRBV6-5	TRBJ1-1	TRBD1	NA	TGTGCCAGCAGCTTTCGACAGGGGGGGAACACTGAAGCTTTCTTT	CASSFRQGGNTEAFF
TRBV6-5	TRBJ2-7	TRBD1	NA	TGTGCCAGCAGTTACATGGGGACAGGGACATACGAGCAGTACTTC	CASSYMGTGTYEQYF